One sample yielded the 12 T cell receptor beta chains listed below, sequenced in a study of regulatory T cells in long-lasting Graves disease. This sample's time point: newly diagnosed GD, antithyroid drugs for less than 3 months. The TCR library was prepared using RNA isolated from PBMCs. Sequencing libraries for TCR beta were prepared with iRepertoire HTBI primers and Arm-PCR of CDR3 regions. TCRdb processed the multiplex PCR reads anew with MiXCR; each CDR3 protein has one entry. The sample includes about 240,000 distinct CDR3 sequences, roughly a fifth of them seen just once. Sequenced here: peripheral blood mononuclear cells (PBMCs), sampled at new diagnosis, from a patient treated with antithyroid drugs. These receptors were taken from a female donor with Graves disease.

V and J are TRBV28 and TRBJ2-5; D may match TRBD1 or TRBD2 (7 bases each). V lost 3 bases, J lost 2 bases, and 13 bases lay in between. The CDR3 length is 15 residues. Germline V gene data show CDR1 as MDHEN and CDR2 as SYDVKM. This CDR3 reads CASSFGGGQQETQYF. The CDR3 nucleotides read TGTGCCAGCAGTTTCGGCGGGGGACAGCAAGAGACCCAGTACTTC.

The sample holds many counts of this clonotype. This chain joins TRBV7-9 and TRBJ2-3; D remains ambiguous. The V gene lost 7 bases and the J gene lost 6 bases, with 14 bases spanning the gap. The CDR3 spans 13 residues. Per the germline V gene, CDR1 is SEHNR and CDR2 is FQNEAQ (reference sequence). In DNA form, the CDR3 reads TGTGCCAGCACCGAAAATCGGGTTGATACGCAGTATTTT. It yields the protein CASTENRVDTQYF. The whole variable domain, remainder taken from reference TRBV7-9 and TRBJ2-3, is DTGVSQNPRHKITKRGQNVTFRCDPISEHNRLYWYRQTLGQGPEFLTYFQNEAQLEKSRLLSDRFSAERPKGSFSTLEIQRTEQGDSAMYLCASTENRVDTQYFGPGTRLTVL.

There are many counts of this clonotype. The CDR3 here is CASSLLNPSYNEQFF. DNA for the CDR3: TGTGCCAGCAGCTTATTGAACCCCTCCTACAATGAGCAGTTCTTC. This sequence joins TRBV7-9 and TRBJ2-1, with D uncertain. The CDR3 runs 15 residues. The V gene's germline CDR1 is SEHNR and CDR2 FQNEAQ (reference sequence). Between the trimmed V and J ends, which lost 2 bases and 0 bases, there was a span of 8 bases. Combining the CDR3 with reference TRBV7-9 and TRBJ2-1 gives the whole variable domain DTGVSQNPRHKITKRGQNVTFRCDPISEHNRLYWYRQTLGQGPEFLTYFQNEAQLEKSRLLSDRFSAERPKGSFSTLEIQRTEQGDSAMYLCASSLLNPSYNEQFFGPGTRLTVL.

This clonotype came up many times. The V gene is TRBV20-1, the J gene TRBJ1-5; D call uncertain. The CDR3 sequence is 14 residues long. V shed 3 bases and J shed 0 bases, with 9 bases lying between them. Germline-derived CDR1 and CDR2 are DFQATT and SNEGSKA (reference sequence). CDR3 sequence: CSASLDLSNQPQHF. CDR3 DNA sequence: TGCAGTGCTAGTCTGGACCTTAGCAATCAGCCCCAGCATTTT.

The chain joins TRBV7-2 to TRBJ2-1, with 13 bases lining up with TRBD2. The CDR3 spans 16 residues. The V gene end was trimmed by 1 base and the J gene end by 15 bases; junction bases not matched to a gene: 12. CDR1 is SGHTA and CDR2 is FQGNSA in the germline V gene. CDR3: CASSLELAGGPGVGFF. The CDR3 DNA is TGTGCCAGCAGCTTAGAACTAGCGGGAGGGCCCGGTGTTGGGTTCTTC.

This clonotype was recorded at least ten times. With a much larger clone just one base away, this may be a read error. The CDR3 DNA reads as TGTGCCAGCAGCTGGGGGAATGAGCAGTTCTTC. Amino acid sequence: CASSWGNEQFF. V usage is TRBV5-6 and J usage is TRBJ2-1; D may be TRBD1 or TRBD2 (5 bases each). The CDR3 contains 11 residues. Trimming stripped 3 bases from V and 7 bases from J, with 5 bases between. CDR1 and CDR2 (germline): SGHDT, YYEEEE.

This clonotype was observed many times. The V gene is TRBV3-1, the J gene TRBJ2-3; maybe TRBD2 (5 bases). The CDR3 runs 16 residues. V dropped 4 bases and J dropped 1 base, with 15 bases sitting between them. Germline V gene lookup returns CDR1 LGHDT and CDR2 YNNKEL (reference sequence). CDR3 in DNA: TGTGCCAGCAGCCTGGTACGGGCGGGCGGCACAGATACGCAGTATTTT. As protein: CASSLVRAGGTDTQYF.

This clonotype has ten or more counts. J is TRBJ2-4 and V is TRBV28; possible D gene TRBD1, 6 bases. The CDR3 contains 13 residues. V lost 6 bases to trimming and J lost 9 bases, with 15 bases between them. Germline CDR1 is MDHEN and CDR2 is SYDVKM. The CDR3: CASSQGQRGIQYF. The CDR3 coding sequence is TGTGCCAGCAGCCAGGGACAACGGGGCATTCAGTACTTC.

V usage is TRBV14 and J usage is TRBJ2-1; D is ambiguous. CDR1 and CDR2 from the germline V gene are SGHDN and FVKESK. V was cut by 6 bases and J by 2 bases, with 8 bases left in between. The CDR3 has 13 residues. The CDR3 DNA is TGTGCCAGCAGTAGGTCAACCTACAATGAGCAGTTCTTC. Amino acids: CASSRSTYNEQFF.

The rearrangement uses TRBV12-3 or TRBV12-4 and TRBJ2-5, with 10 bases fitting TRBD2. This CDR3 is built from 17 residues. Germline trimming cut 1 base from V and 5 bases from J; bases unmatched to any gene: 10. In nucleotides, the CDR3 is TGTGCCAGCAGTTTAGTGTCGGCTAGCGGGAGTAGGGAGACCCAGTACTTC. Its protein product is CASSLVSASGSRETQYF.

This clonotype was seen ten or more times. The V call is TRBV6-2 or TRBV6-3, the J call TRBJ2-7; 7 nucleotides match TRBD1. Germline V gives CDR1 MNHEY, CDR2 SVGEGT. The CDR3 runs 13 residues. V lost 5 bases to trimming and J lost 6 bases; unmatched junction nucleotides: 7. The chain's CDR3 is CASSETGTSEQYF. The CDR3 nucleotides are TGTGCCAGCAGTGAGACAGGGACGTCCGAGCAGTACTTC.

This clonotype has at least ten counts. The rearrangement links TRBV9 to TRBJ2-1; no reliable D call. V was pared by 0 bases and J by 5 bases, with 12 bases between. Germline V CDR1 and CDR2: SGDLS, YYNGEE. The CDR3 is 15 residues long. The CDR3 DNA reads as TGTGCCAGCAGCGTAGAACCCACCCCCCACAATGAGCAGTTCTTC. The encoded protein is CASSVEPTPHNEQFF.